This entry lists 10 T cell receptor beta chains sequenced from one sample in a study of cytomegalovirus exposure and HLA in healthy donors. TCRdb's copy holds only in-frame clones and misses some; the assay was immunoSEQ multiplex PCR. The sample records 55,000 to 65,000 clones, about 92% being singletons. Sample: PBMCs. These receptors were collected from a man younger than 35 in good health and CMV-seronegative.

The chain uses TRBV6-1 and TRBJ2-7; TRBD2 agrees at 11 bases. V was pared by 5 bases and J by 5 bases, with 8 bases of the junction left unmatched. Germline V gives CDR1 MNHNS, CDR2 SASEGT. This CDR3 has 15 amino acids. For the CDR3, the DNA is TGTGCCAGCAGTCTTGATGGGACTAGCGGTAACGAGCAGTACTTC. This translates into CASSLDGTSGNEQYF.

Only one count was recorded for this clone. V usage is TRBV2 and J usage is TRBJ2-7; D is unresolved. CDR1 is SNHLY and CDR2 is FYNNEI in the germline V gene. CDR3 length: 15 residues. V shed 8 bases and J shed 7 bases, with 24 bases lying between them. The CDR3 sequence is CASEESRFRLVEQYF. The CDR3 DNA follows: TGTGCCAGCGAGGAATCAAGATTTCGTCTCGTAGAGCAGTACTTC.

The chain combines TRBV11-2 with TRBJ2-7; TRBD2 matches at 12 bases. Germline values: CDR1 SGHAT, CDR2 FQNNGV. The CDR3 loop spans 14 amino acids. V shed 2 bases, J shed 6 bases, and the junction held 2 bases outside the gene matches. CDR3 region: CASSLQTSGSEQYF. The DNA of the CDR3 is TGTGCCAGCAGCTTACAGACTAGCGGGAGCGAGCAGTACTTC.

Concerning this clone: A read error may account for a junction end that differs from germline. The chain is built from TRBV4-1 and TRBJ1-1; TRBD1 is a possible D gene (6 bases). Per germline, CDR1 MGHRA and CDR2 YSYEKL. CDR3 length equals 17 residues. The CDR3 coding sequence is TGCGCCAGCAGCCAAGATGTGTTAGGGACACTGAATACTGAAGCTTTCTTT. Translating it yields CASSQDVLGTLNTEAFF.

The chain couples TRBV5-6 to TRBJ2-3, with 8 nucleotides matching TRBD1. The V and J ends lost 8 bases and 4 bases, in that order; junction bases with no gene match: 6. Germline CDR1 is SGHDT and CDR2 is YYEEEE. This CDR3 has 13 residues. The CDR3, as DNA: TGTGCCAGTACTGCGGACAGGGCAGATACGCAGTATTTT. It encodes CASTADRADTQYF.

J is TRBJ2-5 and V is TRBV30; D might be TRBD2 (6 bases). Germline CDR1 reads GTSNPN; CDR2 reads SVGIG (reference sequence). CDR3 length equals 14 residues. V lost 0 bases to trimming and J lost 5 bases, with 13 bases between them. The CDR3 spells CAWSVLAERETQYF. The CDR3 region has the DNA TGTGCCTGGAGTGTGTTAGCGGAACGCGAGACCCAGTACTTC.

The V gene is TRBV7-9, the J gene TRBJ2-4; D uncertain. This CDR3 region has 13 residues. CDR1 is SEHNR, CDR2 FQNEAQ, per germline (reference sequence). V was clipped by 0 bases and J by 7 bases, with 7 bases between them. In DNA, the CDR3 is TGTGCCAGCAGCTTAGCGAGCAGGAACATTCAGTACTTC. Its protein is CASSLASRNIQYF.

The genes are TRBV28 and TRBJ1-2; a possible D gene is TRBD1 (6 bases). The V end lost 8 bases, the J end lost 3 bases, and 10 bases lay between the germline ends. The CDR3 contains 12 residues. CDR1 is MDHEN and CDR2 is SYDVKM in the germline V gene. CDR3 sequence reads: CASWTADYGYTF. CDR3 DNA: TGTGCCAGCTGGACAGCCGACTATGGCTACACCTTC.

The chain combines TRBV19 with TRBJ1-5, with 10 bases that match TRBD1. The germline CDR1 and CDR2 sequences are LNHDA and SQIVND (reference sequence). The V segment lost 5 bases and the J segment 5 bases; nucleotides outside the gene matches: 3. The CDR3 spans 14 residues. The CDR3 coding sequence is TGTGCCAGTAGTTCGGGACAGGGGTATCAGCCCCAGCATTTT. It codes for CASSSGQGYQPQHF.

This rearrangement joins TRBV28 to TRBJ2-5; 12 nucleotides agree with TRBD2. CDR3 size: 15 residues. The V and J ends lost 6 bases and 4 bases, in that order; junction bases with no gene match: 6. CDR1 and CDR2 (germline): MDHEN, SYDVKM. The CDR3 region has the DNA TGTGCCAGCAGCCTCGGACTAGCGGGACCAGAGACCCAGTACTTC. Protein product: CASSLGLAGPETQYF. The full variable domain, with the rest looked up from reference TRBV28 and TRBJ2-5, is DVKVTQSSRYLVKRTGEKVFLECVQDMDHENMFWYRQDPGLGLRLIYFSYDVKMKEKGDIPEGYSVSREKKERFSLILESASTNQTSMYLCASSLGLAGPETQYFGPGTRLLVL.